The 25 T cell receptor beta chains listed next were all sequenced from one sample in a study of tumor-infiltrating lymphocytes in localized non-small cell lung cancer. The protocol was immunoSEQ multiplex PCR, while the TCRdb copy is restricted to in-frame clones and leaves out a portion. This table has about 7,100 clones, 70% to 80% appearing once. The sequencing sample was made of uninvolved lung tissue not adjacent to the tumor. The origin of the receptors is a human donor with non-small cell lung cancer.

Comment on this clone: An end of the junction differs from the germline gene, which may be a read error. The V call is TRBV19, the J call TRBJ1-1, with TRBD1 matching over 7 bases. The CDR3 is 15 amino acids. CDR1 is LNHDA and CDR2 is SQIVND in the germline V gene (reference sequence). The CDR3 sequence is CASSLDRDGNTEAFF. The CDR3 DNA follows: TGTGCCAGTAGTTTAGACAGGGATGGGAACACTGAAGCTTTCTTT.

This clone has just a few counts. This chain joins TRBV11-3 and TRBJ2-3; D gene ambiguous. CDR1 and CDR2 (germline): SGHNT, YENEEA. This CDR3 has 14 amino acids. Trimming removed 6 bases from V and 2 bases from J, with 12 bases in between. The CDR3: CASSRGQSTDTQYF. CDR3 bases: TGTGCCAGCAGTCGAGGTCAGTCCACAGATACGCAGTATTTT.

The gene calls are TRBV28 and TRBJ1-2, with D unclear. Looked up from germline, CDR1 is MDHEN and CDR2 is SYDVKM. The CDR3 is made up of 12 amino acids. V lost 5 bases and J 5 bases, leaving 9 bases between the germline ends. CDR3 loop: CASSTNKYGYTF. The CDR3, as DNA: TGTGCCAGCAGTACAAACAAGTATGGCTACACCTTC.

The chain joins TRBV29-1 to TRBJ2-7, with D hard to call. From germline, CDR1 is SQVTM and CDR2 ANQGSEA. This CDR3 is built from 14 residues. The V gene lost 7 bases and the J gene lost 5 bases, with 21 bases spanning the gap. CDR3 DNA sequence: TGCAGCGCCCTGGCCAGCCCGGACGGCGACGAGCAGTACTTC. Translation gives CSALASPDGDEQYF.

The rearrangement uses TRBV4-2 and TRBJ2-1; 7 bases fit TRBD2. The CDR3 sequence is 15 residues long. V lost 4 bases and J lost 8; bases outside the gene matches: 11. CDR1 is LGHNA, CDR2 YNFKEQ, per germline. In nucleotides, the CDR3 is TGTGCCAGCAGCCCGGGACTAACGGAGGGCGATGAGCAGTTCTTC. It encodes CASSPGLTEGDEQFF.

This chain joins TRBV6-6 and TRBJ1-2; D gene ambiguous. The CDR3 runs 13 residues. Germline V gives CDR1 MNHNY, CDR2 SVGAGI (reference sequence). Trimming stripped 6 bases from V and 2 bases from J, with 10 bases between. The chain's CDR3 is CASSPTPNYGYTF. The CDR3 bases are TGTGCCAGCAGCCCGACACCGAACTATGGCTACACCTTC.

CDR3 in DNA: TGCGCCAGCAGCAGACGGACTAGCGGGAGCAATGAGCAGTTCTTC. Translation: CASSRRTSGSNEQFF. The chain combines TRBV5-1 with TRBJ2-1, with TRBD2 matching over 13 bases. Germline loops: CDR1 SGHRS, CDR2 YFSETQ. There are 15 residues in the CDR3. With 4 bases clipped from V and 6 bases from J, the junction kept 4 bases outside the gene matches.

The chain recombines TRBV11-2 with TRBJ2-2; 8 bases map to TRBD1. This CDR3 contains 17 residues. CDR1 is SGHAT and CDR2 is FQNNGV in the germline V gene. V lost 5 bases and J lost 1; bases outside the gene matches: 9. For the CDR3, the DNA is TGTGCCAGCAGCCACGACCCCGGGACAGGGAACACCGGGGAGCTGTTTTTT. This translates into CASSHDPGTGNTGELFF.

The rearrangement links TRBV11-3 to TRBJ2-1; 13 positions agree with TRBD2. V shed 1 base and J 7 bases; nucleotides not matched to a gene: 4. This CDR3 has 16 residues. Germline CDR1 and CDR2: SGHNT and YENEEA. In nucleotides, the CDR3 is TGTGCCAGCAGCTTAGGAGGGACTAGCGGGGATAATGAGCAGTTCTTC. Translated, it gives CASSLGGTSGDNEQFF.

This clone was seen only a few times. The chain recombines TRBV29-1 with TRBJ2-2, with D perhaps being TRBD1 or TRBD2 (5 bases each). Trimming removed 7 bases from V and 2 bases from J, with 8 bases in between. This CDR3 has 12 residues. Per the germline V gene, CDR1 is SQVTM and CDR2 is ANQGSEA. CDR3 sequence: CSGGRNTGELFF. Here the CDR3 DNA reads TGCAGCGGGGGGAGAAACACCGGGGAGCTGTTTTTT.

This clone appeared a few times. The rearrangement joins TRBV11-2 to TRBJ2-6, with D tentatively TRBD1 (6 bases). The CDR3 has 15 residues. The V and J ends lost 3 bases and 2 bases respectively, with 8 bases between them. CDR1 and CDR2 (germline): SGHAT, FQNNGV. The CDR3 sequence: CASSLWGPGANVLTF. The CDR3 region has the DNA TGTGCCAGCAGCTTGTGGGGGCCTGGGGCCAACGTCCTGACTTTC.

This clone was seen only a few times. V and J are TRBV7-9 and TRBJ1-5; no definite D call. The length of the CDR3 is 14 residues. Germline CDR1 is SEHNR and CDR2 is FQNEAQ (reference sequence). V was pared by 4 bases and J by 7 bases, with 14 bases between. The CDR3 DNA sequence: TGTGCCAGCAGCTCCGGGGATCCCGGCCAGCCCCAGCATTTT. It translates to CASSSGDPGQPQHF. The full variable domain, its missing parts supplied by reference TRBV7-9 and TRBJ1-5, is DTGVSQNPRHKITKRGQNVTFRCDPISEHNRLYWYRQTLGQGPEFLTYFQNEAQLEKSRLLSDRFSAERPKGSFSTLEIQRTEQGDSAMYLCASSSGDPGQPQHFGDGTRLSIL.

V and J are TRBV7-2 and TRBJ1-2; D is unclear. The V gene lost 5 bases and the J gene lost 4 bases, with 14 bases spanning the gap. Germline CDR1 reads SGHTA; CDR2 reads FQGNSA. This CDR3 has 14 amino acids. CDR3 sequence: CASSPQKGPYGYTF. The CDR3 bases are TGTGCCAGCAGCCCCCAGAAGGGCCCCTATGGCTACACCTTC.

The rearrangement links TRBV5-6 to TRBJ2-7; 11 bases align to TRBD1. Germline V gene sequence: CDR1 SGHDT, CDR2 YYEEEE. The trim removed 3 bases at V and 3 bases at J, leaving 14 bases unmatched. CDR3 length: 18 amino acids. CDR3 sequence: CASSSAHVPGQGGYEQYF. The DNA of the CDR3 is TGTGCCAGCAGCTCCGCGCACGTACCGGGACAGGGGGGCTACGAGCAGTACTTC.

The chain has TRBV27 and TRBJ1-2, with TRBD1 matching over 11 bases. The CDR3 covers 14 residues. Trimming at V came to 5 bases and at J to 8 bases, leaving 7 bases not matched to a gene. The germline V gene encodes CDR1 MNHEY and CDR2 SMNVEV (reference sequence). CDR3 region: CASSPDRGQRGYTF. Here the CDR3 DNA reads TGTGCCAGCAGTCCGGACAGGGGGCAGCGAGGCTACACCTTC.

This clone is judged large. The V call is TRBV4-3, the J call TRBJ2-3, with 10 bases aligning to TRBD1. From germline, CDR1 is LGHNA and CDR2 YSLEER. The J segment lost 2 bases and the V segment lost 6 bases, leaving 8 bases of the junction unmatched. The CDR3 sequence is 16 residues long. CDR3 residues: CASRLTGTGDTDTQYF. The CDR3 bases are TGCGCCAGCAGACTCACCGGGACAGGGGACACAGATACGCAGTATTTT.

For this clone: The same CDR3 also results from other DNA sequences found in this sample. V usage is TRBV4-1 and J usage is TRBJ2-7; D gene ambiguous. V lost 0 bases and J lost 0, with 12 bases in between. The CDR3 spans 16 residues. Looked up from germline, CDR1 is MGHRA and CDR2 is YSYEKL. CDR3 in DNA: TGCGCCAGCAGCCAAGATTGGCCGGGTTCCTCCTACGAGCAGTACTTC. Translation gives CASSQDWPGSSYEQYF.

The chain uses TRBV7-9 and TRBJ1-5; 9 bases match TRBD1. CDR3 length equals 15 residues. V was clipped by 1 base and J by 4 bases; unmatched bases: 2. Per germline, CDR1 SEHNR and CDR2 FQNEAQ (reference sequence). The DNA of the CDR3 is TGTGCCAGCAGCTTAGATGGGACAGGGAATCAGCCCCAGCATTTT. This translates into CASSLDGTGNQPQHF.

The rearrangement links TRBV6-6 to TRBJ1-5; D is perhaps TRBD1 (6 bases). This CDR3 is built from 11 residues. CDR1 and CDR2 (germline): MNHNY, SVGAGI (reference sequence). V was shortened by 6 bases and J by 8 bases, with 8 bases between the two germline ends. CDR3 residues: CASSSGEPQHF. The CDR3 DNA reads TGTGCCAGCAGCTCAGGGGAGCCCCAGCATTTT.

This clone was observed a handful of times. The gene calls are TRBV7-2 and TRBJ2-7, with D tentatively TRBD1 (5 bases). V lost 3 bases and J 7 bases, leaving 16 bases between the germline ends. The CDR3 is made up of 14 amino acids. Germline assignment: CDR1 SGHTA and CDR2 FQGNSA. The DNA of the CDR3 is TGTGCCAGCAGCTTTGCCCCAGCCTCAGGGGAGCAGTACTTC. Translating it yields CASSFAPASGEQYF.

The chain links TRBV6-1 to TRBJ2-7, with 9 bases aligning to TRBD1. Trimming removed 6 bases from V and 2 bases from J; junction bases left unmatched: 5. Germline V gives CDR1 MNHNS, CDR2 SASEGT. There are 14 residues in the CDR3. The CDR3 DNA reads TGTGCCAGCAGGATAGGACAGGGGACCTACGAGCAGTACTTC. It is translated as CASRIGQGTYEQYF.

The J gene is TRBJ2-1, the V gene TRBV28; D may be TRBD1 or TRBD2 (5 bases each). The germline V gene has CDR1 MDHEN and CDR2 SYDVKM. The CDR3 sequence is 15 residues long. The V gene lost 5 bases and the J gene lost 1 base, with 12 bases spanning the gap. The CDR3 spells CASSPGTLSYNEQFF. DNA of the CDR3: TGTGCCAGCAGTCCAGGGACCCTATCCTACAATGAGCAGTTCTTC.

This clone is labeled as medium-sized. The chain employs TRBV29-1 and TRBJ1-4, with 8 positions matching TRBD1. The J segment lost 8 bases and the V segment lost 6 bases, leaving 5 bases of the junction unmatched. Germline assignment: CDR1 SQVTM and CDR2 ANQGSEA. The CDR3 contains 12 residues. CDR3 bases: TGCAGCGTGGGGGACAGGTTCGAAAAACTGTTTTTT. The encoded protein is CSVGDRFEKLFF.

The sample holds a few counts of this clone. This chain joins TRBV7-2 and TRBJ1-1; D remains ambiguous. The V end was cut by 1 base, the J end by 5 bases, with 17 bases between. Germline V gives CDR1 SGHTA, CDR2 FQGNSA. The CDR3 has 16 residues. CDR3 protein: CASSLVPLEGSTEAFF. CDR3 DNA sequence: TGTGCCAGCAGCTTAGTCCCGTTAGAGGGCAGTACTGAAGCTTTCTTT.

The chain recombines TRBV27 with TRBJ1-4, with D perhaps matching TRBD1 (6 bases). Germline-derived CDR1 and CDR2 are MNHEY and SMNVEV (reference sequence). V dropped 2 bases and J dropped 6 bases, with 13 bases sitting between them. There are 15 residues in the CDR3. The CDR3, as DNA: TGTGCCAGCAGTTTACGTGGGCAGGGGTATGAAAAACTGTTTTTT. This gives the protein CASSLRGQGYEKLFF.